A selection of T cell receptor beta chains follows, all from one sample in a study of identical twins. From the 5' RACE reads, TCRdb called clonotypes with MiXCR, one entry per CDR3 protein. This table has hundreds of thousands of distinct CDR3 sequences, around a sixth appearing once. The sample was also linked to a second study, of T cells expressing NK-cell markers.

Sequencing was performed on PBMCs. These receptors were collected from a woman younger than 30 in good health. Both conserved end residues are part of each CDR3. The D gene is left open where the match is weak. Part of the rows lack a size; the others show once, few, many or a class for expanded clones.

D,size,V,J,CDR3,DNA
-,few,TRBV12-3/TRBV12-4,TRBJ1-5,CASSFRQSSNQPQHF,TGTGCCAGCAGTTTTCGTCAGAGTAGCAATCAGCCCCAGCATTTT
-,-,TRBV5-1,TRBJ2-3,CASSGVRSTDTQYF,TGCGCCAGCAGCGGGGTTAGGTCCACAGATACGCAGTATTTT
-,few,TRBV7-9,TRBJ2-7,CASSLGLAPTYEQYF,TGTGCCAGCAGCTTAGGCCTAGCGCCGACCTACGAGCAGTACTTC
-,few,TRBV12-3/TRBV12-4,TRBJ2-7,CASSFGRDYEQYF,TGTGCCAGCAGTTTCGGCAGGGACTACGAGCAGTACTTC
TRBD1,-,TRBV29-1,TRBJ2-1,CSVAPGQGHEQFF,TGCAGCGTTGCCCCCGGACAGGGTCATGAGCAGTTCTTC
TRBD2,-,TRBV9,TRBJ2-1,CASSVIAGGPYNEQFF,TGTGCCAGCAGCGTAATAGCGGGGGGGCCGTACAATGAGCAGTTCTTC
-,many,TRBV7-9,TRBJ2-5,CASSLNPVVGSQAQYF,TGTGCCAGCAGCTTAAATCCCGTAGTAGGATCGCAGGCCCAGTACTTC
-,many,TRBV5-1,TRBJ1-2,CASSDNYGYTF,TGCGCCAGCAGTGACAACTATGGCTACACCTTC
-,many,TRBV20-1,TRBJ1-1,CSAVGGRDMAEAFF,TGCAGTGCCGTAGGGGGACGGGACATGGCTGAAGCTTTCTTT
TRBD2,few,TRBV20-1,TRBJ2-7,CSARAGLATAPIEQYF,TGCAGTGCCAGGGCCGGACTAGCCACGGCCCCGATCGAGCAGTACTTC
-,-,TRBV2,TRBJ2-5,CATSVEGGPETQYF,TGTGCCACCTCGGTTGAGGGGGGCCCGGAGACCCAGTACTTC
-,-,TRBV29-1,TRBJ1-1,CSVEAADRRNTEAFF,TGCAGCGTTGAAGCCGCTGACAGGAGGAACACTGAAGCTTTCTTT
-,many,TRBV6-7,TRBJ1-5,CASSYVGVNQPQHF,TGTGCCAGCAGTTACGTCGGGGTCAATCAGCCCCAGCATTTT
-,-,TRBV25-1,TRBJ1-1,CASTGRANTEAFF,TGTGCCAGCACCGGGAGGGCCAACACTGAAGCTTTCTTT
-,-,TRBV14,TRBJ2-7,CASSRDPRYGTYEQYF,TGTGCCAGCAGCCGGGACCCACGTTATGGGACCTACGAGCAGTACTTC
-,-,TRBV5-1,TRBJ2-7,CASSPDSSGDYEQYF,TGCGCCAGCAGCCCGGACTCCTCGGGGGACTACGAGCAGTACTTC
-,few,TRBV12-3/TRBV12-4,TRBJ2-2,CASSRPGANTGELFF,TGTGCCAGCAGTAGGCCCGGGGCGAACACCGGGGAGCTGTTTTTT
TRBD2,-,TRBV10-3,TRBJ2-7,CAISGVAGLRQYF,TGTGCCATCAGTGGGGTAGCGGGATTGCGGCAGTACTTC
TRBD2,-,TRBV20-1,TRBJ2-1,CSAALSGIYNEQFF,TGCAGTGCCGCCTTGAGCGGGATTTACAATGAGCAGTTCTTC
-,few,TRBV7-3,TRBJ2-7,CASSRNAGAYEQYF,TGTGCCAGCAGCCGAAACGCAGGAGCCTACGAGCAGTACTTC
TRBD2,few,TRBV12-3/TRBV12-4,TRBJ2-2,CATSLLTSGGALFF,TGTGCCACCTCACTGTTGACTAGCGGGGGGGCCCTGTTTTTT
TRBD2,-,TRBV5-5,TRBJ2-7,CASSLSGGGAREQYF,TGTGCCAGCAGCTTGAGTGGCGGGGGGGCGAGAGAGCAGTACTTC
-,few,TRBV6-2/TRBV6-3,TRBJ2-1,CAIGRNEQFF,TGTGCCATCGGTAGGAATGAGCAGTTCTTC
TRBD2,-,TRBV19,TRBJ2-1,CASSIGGRPYNEQFF,TGTGCCAGTAGTATAGGCGGGAGGCCCTACAATGAGCAGTTCTTC
TRBD2,-,TRBV12-3/TRBV12-4,TRBJ2-1,CASRHLNGRGDEQFF,TGTGCCAGCAGACACCTTAACGGGAGGGGCGATGAGCAGTTCTTC
-,-,TRBV7-2,TRBJ1-5,CASSSFYSNQPQHF,TGTGCCAGCAGCTCATTTTATAGCAATCAGCCCCAGCATTTT